The 2 T cell receptor beta chains reported below all come from one sample, sequenced in a study of OX40 agonist ivuxolimab in advanced cancers. The table came from immunoSEQ multiplex PCR; TCRdb's copy has only in-frame clones and leaves some out. The sample shows about 92,000 clones, about 91% of them seen only once. Sequences were derived from CD4+ or CD8+ T cells sorted from blood, sampled in a trial of the OX40 agonist ivuxolimab. The receptors shown here come from an adult with an advanced solid tumor such as melanoma, head and neck, liver or kidney cancer.

This sequence joins TRBV20-1 and TRBJ2-7; a possible D gene is TRBD2 (6 bases). Trimming took off 3 bases at V and 6 bases at J, with 9 bases between the two ends. Germline V CDR1 and CDR2: DFQATT, SNEGSKA (reference sequence). The CDR3 runs 11 residues. The CDR3 here is CSASGSVEQYF. CDR3 nucleotides: TGCAGTGCTAGCGGGAGTGTCGAGCAGTACTTC.

V gene TRBV28 combines with J gene TRBJ2-3; D possibly corresponds to TRBD2 (6 bases). This CDR3 contains 17 residues. Between the trimmed V and J ends, which lost 3 bases and 5 bases, there was a span of 21 bases. The germline V gene has CDR1 MDHEN and CDR2 SYDVKM. The CDR3 nucleotides read TGTGCCAGCAGTTTTCTACCTTTGGGAGGATTAGGAGATACGCAGTATTTT. It is translated as CASSFLPLGGLGDTQYF. The full variable domain, with the rest looked up from reference TRBV28 and TRBJ2-3, is DVKVTQSSRYLVKRTGEKVFLECVQDMDHENMFWYRQDPGLGLRLIYFSYDVKMKEKGDIPEGYSVSREKKERFSLILESASTNQTSMYLCASSFLPLGGLGDTQYFGPGTRLTVL.